The rows below give T cell receptor beta chains drawn from one sample of a study of blood T cell repertoires in COVID-19. TCRdb keeps only in-frame clones here, not all; method: immunoSEQ multiplex PCR. The data show about 200,000 clones, with around 84% seen just once and 18% held by the top ten. Sequenced input: PBMCs or T cells enriched from blood (not recorded which). Receptors were obtained from a man aged 35 to 55 who had recovered from COVID-19. Each CDR3 is given with its conserved first and last residue. The D gene is left open where the match is weak. Size is omitted from some rows. Given values are once, few, many or a class for expanded clones.

V,D,J,size,CDR3,DNA
TRBV27,TRBD1,TRBJ2-7,.,CASSTGTGAYEQYF,TGTGCCAGCAGCACCGGGACAGGGGCCTACGAGCAGTACTTC
TRBV24-1,TRBD1,TRBJ2-2,.,CATRDRGRSGELFF,TGTGCCACCAGGGACAGGGGGCGATCCGGGGAGCTGTTTTTT
TRBV5-1,.,TRBJ1-1,.,CASSLVVTGGAEAFF,TGCGCCAGCAGCTTGGTAGTGACGGGAGGCGCTGAAGCTTTCTTT
TRBV5-1,TRBD1,TRBJ2-7,.,CASSAGQGPHEQYF,TGCGCCAGCAGCGCGGGACAGGGGCCTCACGAGCAGTACTTC
TRBV9,TRBD1,TRBJ2-7,.,CASSVGTGQGYEQYF,TGTGCCAGCAGCGTAGGTACGGGACAGGGGTACGAGCAGTACTTC
TRBV19,.,TRBJ2-7,.,CASSFDAEGYPSYEQYF,TGTGCCAGTAGTTTTGACGCGGAGGGGTACCCCTCCTACGAGCAGTACTTC
TRBV3-1/TRBV3-2,.,TRBJ2-7,once,CASSLVAYEQYF,TGTGCCAGCAGCTTAGTGGCCTACGAGCAGTACTTC
TRBV5-1,TRBD2,TRBJ2-7,.,CASRSGEAYEQYF,TGCGCCAGCAGGAGCGGGGAAGCCTACGAGCAGTACTTC
TRBV5-1,TRBD2,TRBJ2-3,once,CASSLSPSGIFTDTQYF,TGCGCCAGCAGCTTGTCTCCTAGCGGGATATTCACAGATACGCAGTATTTT
TRBV20-1,.,TRBJ2-7,.,CSAQDYGEQYF,TGCAGTGCCCAGGACTATGGCGAGCAGTACTTC
TRBV9,.,TRBJ2-5,once,CASSPGLGGETQYF,TGTGCCAGCAGCCCCGGACTTGGAGGGGAGACCCAGTACTTC
TRBV3-1/TRBV3-2,.,TRBJ2-2,.,CASTYGAGELFF,TGTGCCAGCACCTATGGGGCTGGGGAGCTGTTTTTT
TRBV6-1,.,TRBJ1-6,.,CASSDLVGDSPLHF,TGTGCCAGCAGTGATCTAGTAGGGGATTCACCCCTCCACTTT
TRBV7-2,.,TRBJ1-1,.,CASSARTVNTEAFF,TGTGCCAGCAGCGCTCGGACAGTGAACACTGAAGCTTTCTTT
TRBV3-1/TRBV3-2,TRBD1,TRBJ2-6,.,CASSPSSGQSSGANVLTF,TGTGCCAGCAGCCCGTCTTCGGGACAGAGCTCTGGGGCCAACGTCCTGACTTTC
TRBV21-1,.,TRBJ1-6,.,CASSIKRGDSYNSPLHF,TGTGCCAGCAGCATAAAGCGGGGGGACTCCTATAATTCACCCCTCCACTTT
TRBV24-1,TRBD2,TRBJ2-1,.,CATSDLGGSSYNEQFF,TGTGCCACCAGTGATTTGGGCGGGAGTTCCTACAATGAGCAGTTCTTC
TRBV27,.,TRBJ1-1,.,CASSSSRGAMNTEAFF,TGTGCCAGCAGTTCCAGCCGGGGGGCTATGAACACTGAAGCTTTCTTT
TRBV19,.,TRBJ1-4,.,CASSIGGGHNEKLFF,TGTGCCAGTAGTATAGGCGGGGGACATAATGAAAAACTGTTTTTT
TRBV7-3,.,TRBJ2-2,.,CASRLQGGDTGELFF,TGTGCCAGCAGGCTACAGGGAGGGGACACCGGGGAGCTGTTTTTT
TRBV6-5,TRBD1,TRBJ1-5,few,CASSYSNGQAQHF,TGTGCCAGCAGTTATTCAAACGGACAGGCCCAGCATTTT
TRBV30,.,TRBJ2-2,.,CAWSNTGELFF,TGTGCCTGGTCTAACACCGGGGAGCTGTTTTTT
TRBV6-5,.,TRBJ2-1,.,CASSYRGNRYNEQFF,TGTGCCAGCAGTTATCGAGGAAACCGATACAATGAGCAGTTCTTC
TRBV30,.,TRBJ1-4,once,CAWSWAGRHEKLFF,TGTGCCTGGAGTTGGGCAGGTCGACATGAAAAACTGTTTTTT
TRBV7-2,.,TRBJ1-2,.,CASSSKDSPYGYTF,TGTGCCAGCAGCTCGAAGGACAGCCCCTATGGCTACACCTTC
TRBV29-1,TRBD1,TRBJ2-6,.,CSAIGQGASGANVLTF,TGCAGCGCCATCGGACAGGGGGCGTCTGGGGCCAACGTCCTGACTTTC
TRBV4-1,.,TRBJ2-7,.,CASSQRSGYEQYF,TGCGCCAGCAGCCAGCGGAGCGGCTACGAGCAGTACTTC
TRBV6-5,TRBD2,TRBJ2-7,.,CASRGLAAGYEQYF,TGTGCCAGCAGGGGACTAGCGGCCGGATACGAGCAGTACTTC
TRBV7-2,.,TRBJ2-7,.,CASSLGGPGEQYF,TGTGCCAGCAGCTTAGGCGGCCCGGGCGAGCAGTACTTC
TRBV2,.,TRBJ1-2,.,CASVKGDYGYTF,TGTGCCAGCGTAAAGGGGGACTATGGCTACACCTTC
TRBV19,.,TRBJ2-7,.,CASSIGGAGFNEQYF,TGTGCCAGTAGTATAGGGGGTGCGGGTTTCAACGAGCAGTACTTC
TRBV30,.,TRBJ2-5,once,CAWSFYQETQYF,TGTGCCTGGAGTTTTTATCAAGAGACCCAGTACTTC
TRBV28,TRBD1,TRBJ1-1,.,CASRPPTGTGNTEAFF,TGTGCCAGCAGACCTCCGACCGGGACAGGGAACACTGAAGCTTTCTTT
TRBV15,TRBD1,TRBJ1-5,.,CATSRVGQFNQPQHF,TGTGCCACCAGCAGAGTGGGACAGTTTAATCAGCCCCAGCATTTT
TRBV19,.,TRBJ1-1,.,CASSIEFGRGDNTEAFF,TGTGCCAGTAGTATAGAGTTTGGCCGCGGTGATAACACTGAAGCTTTCTTT
TRBV10-2,.,TRBJ1-2,.,CASSRDDYGYTF,TGCGCCAGCAGCCGAGATGACTATGGCTACACCTTC
TRBV12-2,.,TRBJ2-7,many,CASRLPGLAGGTYEQYF,TGTGCAAGTCGCTTACCGGGACTAGCGGGAGGGACCTACGAGCAGTACTTC
TRBV18,.,TRBJ1-1,once,CASSPGQPTEAFF,TGTGCCAGCTCACCAGGGCAGCCCACTGAAGCTTTCTTT
TRBV9,.,TRBJ2-5,.,CASSDNRAQYF,TGTGCCAGCAGCGATAACCGGGCCCAGTACTTC
TRBV30,TRBD2,TRBJ2-7,many,CAWSVVGFGAGDNYEQYF,TGTGCCTGGAGTGTAGTGGGGTTCGGAGCGGGAGACAACTACGAGCAGTACTTC
TRBV30,TRBD1,TRBJ1-1,many,CAWSVTPGQSNAEAFF,TGTGCCTGGAGTGTAACTCCGGGACAGAGTAACGCTGAAGCTTTCTTT
TRBV7-9,.,TRBJ2-7,.,CASSLDGGTDEQYF,TGTGCCAGCAGCTTAGATGGGGGGACGGACGAGCAGTACTTC
TRBV7-2,.,TRBJ1-5,.,CASSPRRQPYSNQPQHF,TGTGCCAGCAGCCCACGGAGGCAGCCTTATAGCAATCAGCCCCAGCATTTT
TRBV18,TRBD1,TRBJ1-1,.,CASSPPNRGFLNTEAFF,TGTGCCAGCTCACCACCAAACAGGGGTTTTTTGAACACTGAAGCTTTCTTT
TRBV27,.,TRBJ1-1,.,CASREELNTEAFF,TGTGCCAGCAGAGAGGAGCTGAACACTGAAGCTTTCTTT
TRBV5-1,TRBD2,TRBJ2-5,.,CASSLALSSGSGETQYF,TGCGCCAGCAGCTTGGCTTTGTCTAGCGGGAGCGGGGAGACCCAGTACTTC
TRBV2,TRBD2,TRBJ2-7,once,CATSSSGNSYEQYF,TGTGCCACCTCATCTAGCGGGAACTCCTACGAGCAGTACTTC
TRBV3-1/TRBV3-2,.,TRBJ2-7,.,CASSLTAYEQYF,TGTGCCAGCAGCCTGACAGCTTACGAGCAGTACTTC
TRBV6-5,TRBD1,TRBJ1-5,.,CASRARTGINQPQHF,TGTGCCAGCAGGGCTCGGACAGGAATCAATCAGCCCCAGCATTTT
TRBV30,TRBD1,TRBJ1-6,few,CAWRPTRDRGNSPLHF,TGTGCCTGGAGACCGACCCGGGACAGGGGTAATTCACCCCTCCACTTT
TRBV18,.,TRBJ2-5,.,CASSPPNSQETQYF,TGTGCCAGCTCACCACCTAACAGCCAAGAGACCCAGTACTTC
TRBV6-5,.,TRBJ1-4,.,CASSLQGNEKLFF,TGTGCCAGCTCCCTACAGGGTAATGAAAAACTGTTTTTT
TRBV4-2,.,TRBJ2-7,.,CASSQAQQGYEQYF,TGTGCCAGCAGCCAGGCTCAACAGGGCTACGAGCAGTACTTC
TRBV2,.,TRBJ2-7,.,CASSGSGEQYF,TGTGCCAGCAGTGGGTCGGGCGAGCAGTACTTC
TRBV6-2/TRBV6-3,TRBD2,TRBJ2-7,.,CASSPITAGGSYRGEQYF,TGTGCCAGCAGCCCTATAACAGCGGGAGGCTCATATAGGGGAGAGCAGTACTTC
TRBV25-1,.,TRBJ1-2,.,CASAGLPYGYTF,TGTGCCAGCGCGGGACTGCCCTATGGCTACACCTTC
TRBV28,.,TRBJ1-1,few,CASSMTPLNRRRNTEAFF,TGTGCCAGCAGTATGACTCCCCTAAACAGGCGAAGGAACACTGAAGCTTTCTTT
TRBV25-1,.,TRBJ1-5,.,CASSEPGQPQHF,TGTGCCAGCAGTGAACCTGGCCAGCCCCAGCATTTT
TRBV5-6,.,TRBJ1-1,.,CASSSGLRGTEAFF,TGTGCCAGCAGCTCGGGACTTCGTGGCACTGAAGCTTTCTTT
TRBV4-1,.,TRBJ1-2,many,CASSQRREVYQANYGYTF,TGCGCCAGCAGCCAAAGGAGGGAAGTCTATCAAGCCAACTATGGCTACACCTTC